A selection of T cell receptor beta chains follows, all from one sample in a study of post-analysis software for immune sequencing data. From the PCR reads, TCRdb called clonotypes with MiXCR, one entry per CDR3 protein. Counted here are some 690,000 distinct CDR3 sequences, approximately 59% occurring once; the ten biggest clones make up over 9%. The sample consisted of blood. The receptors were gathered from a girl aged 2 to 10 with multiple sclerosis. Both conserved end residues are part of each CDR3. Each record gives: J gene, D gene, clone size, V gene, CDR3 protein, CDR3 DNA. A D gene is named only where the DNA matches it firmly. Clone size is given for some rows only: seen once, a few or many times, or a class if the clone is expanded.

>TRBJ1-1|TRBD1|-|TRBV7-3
CASSATGGITEAFF
TGTGCCAGCAGCGCCACAGGGGGCATCACTGAAGCTTTCTTT
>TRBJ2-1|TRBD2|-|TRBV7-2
CASEKLAGTSGREQFF
TGTGCCAGTGAAAAACTGGCGGGGACTAGCGGGCGTGAGCAGTTCTTC
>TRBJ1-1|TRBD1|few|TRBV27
CASREQGDTEAFF
TGTGCCAGCAGAGAACAGGGGGATACTGAAGCTTTCTTT
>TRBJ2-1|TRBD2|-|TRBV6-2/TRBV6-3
CASSYGLAGAQYNEQFF
TGTGCCAGCAGTTACGGGTTAGCGGGGGCCCAATACAATGAGCAGTTCTTC
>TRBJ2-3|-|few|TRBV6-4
CASSEVGWADTQYF
TGTGCCAGCAGTGAAGTGGGATGGGCAGATACGCAGTATTTT
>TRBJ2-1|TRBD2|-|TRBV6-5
CASSYRTSGGEQFF
TGTGCCAGCAGTTATCGGACTAGCGGCGGTGAGCAGTTCTTC
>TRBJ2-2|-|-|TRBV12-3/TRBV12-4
CASSLGTVVTGELFF
TGTGCCAGCAGTTTGGGGACTGTCGTCACCGGGGAGCTGTTTTTT
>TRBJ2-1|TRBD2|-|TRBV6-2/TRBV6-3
CASSFPERGEQFF
TGTGCCAGCAGCTTTCCTGAGCGGGGGGAGCAGTTCTTC
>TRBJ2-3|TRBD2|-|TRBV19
CASSIRASGGDTQYF
TGTGCCAGTAGTATAAGGGCTAGCGGGGGTGATACGCAGTATTTT
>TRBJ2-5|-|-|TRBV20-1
CSARQGRQETQYF
TGCAGTGCTAGACAGGGGAGGCAAGAGACCCAGTACTTC
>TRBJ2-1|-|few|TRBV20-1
CSARDLASHRVDEQFF
TGCAGTGCTAGAGATTTGGCTAGCCACCGGGTGGATGAGCAGTTCTTC
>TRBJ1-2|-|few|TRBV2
CASSEARRSSRGYTF
TGTGCCAGCAGTGAAGCGCGACGGTCCTCGCGTGGCTACACCTTC
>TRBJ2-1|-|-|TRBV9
CASSVSHDEQFF
TGTGCCAGCAGCGTAAGCCACGATGAGCAGTTCTTC
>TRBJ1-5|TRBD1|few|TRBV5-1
CASSLEPGQGRQPQHF
TGCGCCAGCAGCTTAGAACCGGGACAGGGAAGGCAGCCCCAGCATTTT
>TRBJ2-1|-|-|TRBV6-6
CASSYRGGGTNEQFF
TGTGCCAGCAGTTACAGAGGTGGGGGGACCAATGAGCAGTTCTTC
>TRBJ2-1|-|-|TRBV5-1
CASSLESRSDSYNEQFF
TGCGCCAGCAGCTTGGAGAGCAGATCCGACTCCTACAATGAGCAGTTCTTC
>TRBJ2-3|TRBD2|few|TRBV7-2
CASSLASGGVTDTQYF
TGTGCCAGCAGCTTAGCCAGCGGGGGGGTCACAGATACGCAGTATTTT
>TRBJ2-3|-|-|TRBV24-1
CATKWGDTQYF
TGTGCCACCAAGTGGGGCGATACGCAGTATTTT
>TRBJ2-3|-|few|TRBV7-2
CASSSSVKPTDTQYF
TGTGCCAGCAGCTCTTCTGTGAAACCCACAGATACGCAGTATTTT
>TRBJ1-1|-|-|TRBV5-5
CASSLATASPNTEAFF
TGTGCCAGCAGCTTGGCGACTGCCTCCCCGAACACTGAAGCTTTCTTT
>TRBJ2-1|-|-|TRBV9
CASSGGGAANNEQFF
TGTGCCAGCAGCGGTGGGGGCGCGGCCAACAATGAGCAGTTCTTC
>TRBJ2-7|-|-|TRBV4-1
CASSQDHRDTYEQYF
TGCGCCAGCAGCCAAGACCACAGGGATACCTACGAGCAGTACTTC
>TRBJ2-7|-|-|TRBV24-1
CATSDLLGTGYYEQYF
TGTGCCACCAGTGATTTATTGGGGACCGGTTACTACGAGCAGTACTTC
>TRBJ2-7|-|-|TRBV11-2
CASSSLGTSPEQYF
TGTGCCAGCAGCTCCCTTGGGACATCACCCGAGCAGTACTTC
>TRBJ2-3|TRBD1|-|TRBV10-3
CAISEYDRGDTQYF
TGTGCCATCAGTGAGTACGACAGGGGAGATACGCAGTATTTT